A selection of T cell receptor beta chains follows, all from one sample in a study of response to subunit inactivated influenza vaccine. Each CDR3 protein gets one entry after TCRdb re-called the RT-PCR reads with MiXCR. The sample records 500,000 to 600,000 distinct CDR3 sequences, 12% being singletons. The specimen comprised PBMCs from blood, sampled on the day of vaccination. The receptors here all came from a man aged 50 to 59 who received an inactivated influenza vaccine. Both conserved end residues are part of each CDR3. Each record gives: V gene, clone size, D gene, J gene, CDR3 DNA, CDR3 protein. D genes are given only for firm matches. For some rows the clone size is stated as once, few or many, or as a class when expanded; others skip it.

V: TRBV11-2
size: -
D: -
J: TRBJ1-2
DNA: TGTGCCAGCAGCTTAGGCGGGTTCGGATCCGGCTACACCTTC
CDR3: CASSLGGFGSGYTF

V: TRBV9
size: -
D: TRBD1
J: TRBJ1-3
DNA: TGTGCCAGCAGCTGGGGGACAGGGGGAAACACCATATATTTT
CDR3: CASSWGTGGNTIYF

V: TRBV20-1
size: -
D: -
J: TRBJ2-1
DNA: TGCAGTGCTAGGTCTTTAATGGGGGACGGGGGGCGGTATGAGCAGTTCTTC
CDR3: CSARSLMGDGGRYEQFF

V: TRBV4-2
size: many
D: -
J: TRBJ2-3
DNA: TGTGCCAGCAGCCAAGCAGGGGACCGCACAGATACGCAGTATTTT
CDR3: CASSQAGDRTDTQYF

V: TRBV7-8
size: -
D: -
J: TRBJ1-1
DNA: TGTGCCAGCAGCGCGGACAGGAACACTGAAGCTTTCTTT
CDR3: CASSADRNTEAFF

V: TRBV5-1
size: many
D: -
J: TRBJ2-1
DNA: TGCGCCAGCAGCTTGGGGCAGGAATACAATGAGCAGTTCTTC
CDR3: CASSLGQEYNEQFF

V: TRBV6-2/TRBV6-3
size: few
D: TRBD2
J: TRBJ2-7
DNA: TGTGCCAGCAGTTACTTAACTCCGGGACTAGCGCCTCGCTACGAGCAGTACTTC
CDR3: CASSYLTPGLAPRYEQYF

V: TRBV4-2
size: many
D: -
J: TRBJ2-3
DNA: TGTGCCAGCAGCCAAGGGAGTAGCGGAAGATTTAGCACAGATACGCAGTATTTT
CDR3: CASSQGSSGRFSTDTQYF

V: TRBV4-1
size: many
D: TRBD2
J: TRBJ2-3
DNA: TGCGCCAGCAGCCAAGAGGTGAGGTGGGGCAGCGGGGCCCCTAGCACAGATACGCAGTATTTT
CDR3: CASSQEVRWGSGAPSTDTQYF

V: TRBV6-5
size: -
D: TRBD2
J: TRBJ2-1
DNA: TGTGCCAGCAGTACTAGCGGTCTTACCTACAATGAGCAGTTCTTC
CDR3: CASSTSGLTYNEQFF

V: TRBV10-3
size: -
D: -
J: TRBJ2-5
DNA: TGTGCCATCAGGGAGTCGGGGGACAGTAAAGAGACCCAGTACTTC
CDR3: CAIRESGDSKETQYF

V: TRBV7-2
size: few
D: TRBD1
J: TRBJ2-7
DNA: TGTGCCAGCAGCTTAGGTTCGGGACAGTCCTACGAGCAGTACTTC
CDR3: CASSLGSGQSYEQYF

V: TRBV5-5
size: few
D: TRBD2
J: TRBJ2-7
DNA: TGTGCCAGCAGCTTCATATTTGGCGGGAGGGCCTACGAGCAGTACTTC
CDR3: CASSFIFGGRAYEQYF

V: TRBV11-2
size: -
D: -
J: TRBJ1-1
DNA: TGTGCCAGCAGCTTAGGAACAGGACTGGCCACTGAAGCTTTCTTT
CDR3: CASSLGTGLATEAFF

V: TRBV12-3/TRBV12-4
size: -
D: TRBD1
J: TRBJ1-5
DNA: TGTGCCAGCAGCAACAGGGGAGGCGTCGGAAATCAGCCCCAGCATTTT
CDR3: CASSNRGGVGNQPQHF

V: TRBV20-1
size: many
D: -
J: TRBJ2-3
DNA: TGCAGTGCTAGTGAGAGCGGGCGAGGAATCACAGATACGCAGTATTTT
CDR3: CSASESGRGITDTQYF

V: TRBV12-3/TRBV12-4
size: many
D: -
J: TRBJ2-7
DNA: TGTGCCAGCAGTTTTGGGGAGGTCTACGAGCAGTACTTC
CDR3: CASSFGEVYEQYF

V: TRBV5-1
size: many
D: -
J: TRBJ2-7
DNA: TGCGCCAGCAGCTTTTACGGGCGGGACACAGGACACGAGCAGTACTTC
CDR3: CASSFYGRDTGHEQYF

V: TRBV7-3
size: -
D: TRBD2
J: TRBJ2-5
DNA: TGTGCCAGCAGCCAGGGACTAGCGGGAGCAGAGACCCAGTACTTC
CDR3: CASSQGLAGAETQYF

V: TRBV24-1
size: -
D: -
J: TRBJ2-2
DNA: TGTGCCACCAGTGACAGCCGCAGGGGCGTGAACACCGGGGAGCTGTTTTTT
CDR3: CATSDSRRGVNTGELFF

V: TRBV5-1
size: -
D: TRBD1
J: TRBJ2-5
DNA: TGCGCCAGCAGCTCCTCCGGGACAGGCCAAGAGACCCAGTACTTC
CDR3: CASSSSGTGQETQYF

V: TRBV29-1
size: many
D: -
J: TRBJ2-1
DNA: TGCAGCTCCTCTACGGCCTCCTACAATGAGCAGTTCTTC
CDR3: CSSSTASYNEQFF

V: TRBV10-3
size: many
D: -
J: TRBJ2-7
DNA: TGTGCCATCAGCCTAGGGACATTGAGCTCCTACGAGCAGTACTTC
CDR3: CAISLGTLSSYEQYF

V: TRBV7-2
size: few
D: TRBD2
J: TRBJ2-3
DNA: TGTGCCAGCAGCATAAGCGGGGTGGTAGATACGCAGTATTTT
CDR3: CASSISGVVDTQYF

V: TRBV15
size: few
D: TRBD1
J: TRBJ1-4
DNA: TGTGCCACCAGTACCACAGGGGGTGAAAAACTGTTTTTT
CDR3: CATSTTGGEKLFF

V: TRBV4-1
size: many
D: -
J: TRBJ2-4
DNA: TGCGCCAGCAGCCCCGAGTGGGCCAAAAACATTCAGTACTTC
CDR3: CASSPEWAKNIQYF

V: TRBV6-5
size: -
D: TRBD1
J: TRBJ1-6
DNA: TGTGCCAGCAGTTATATGTGGGACAGGGGAGTGGTATCACCCCTCCACTTT
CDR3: CASSYMWDRGVVSPLHF

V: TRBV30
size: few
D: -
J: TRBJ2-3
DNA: TGTGCCTGGAACGGCAGGGGTAGGACAGATACGCAGTATTTT
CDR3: CAWNGRGRTDTQYF

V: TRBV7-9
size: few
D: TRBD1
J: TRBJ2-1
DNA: TGTGCCAGCAGCCGCCCCGGGACAGTCAAGGGGAATGAGCAGTTCTTC
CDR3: CASSRPGTVKGNEQFF

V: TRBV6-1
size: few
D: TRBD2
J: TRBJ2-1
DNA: TGTGCCAGCAGTCATTCACTAGCGGGGGTAGCGGAGCAGTTCTTC
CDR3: CASSHSLAGVAEQFF

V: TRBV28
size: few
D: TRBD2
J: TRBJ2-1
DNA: TGTGCCAGCAGTTTTGGACTAGCGGGAGTGAAAAGCTCCTACAATGAGCAGTTCTTC
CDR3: CASSFGLAGVKSSYNEQFF

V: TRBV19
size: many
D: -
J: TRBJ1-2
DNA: TGTGCCAGTAGTGAGGCAGACTATGGCTACACCTTC
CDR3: CASSEADYGYTF

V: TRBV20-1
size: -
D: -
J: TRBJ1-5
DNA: TGCAGTGCTTCGAGGGTTAGAAGCAATCAGCCCCAGCATTTT
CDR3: CSASRVRSNQPQHF

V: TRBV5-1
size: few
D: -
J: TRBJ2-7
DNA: TGCGCCAGCAGCCGGACGGGAGCGAACTCCTACGAGCAGTACTTC
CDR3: CASSRTGANSYEQYF

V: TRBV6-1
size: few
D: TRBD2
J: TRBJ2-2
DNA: TGTGCCAGCAGTGGACTAGCGGGAACCACCGGGGAGCTGTTTTTT
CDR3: CASSGLAGTTGELFF

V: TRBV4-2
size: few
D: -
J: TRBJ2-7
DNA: TGTGCCAGCAGCCAAGATGCCGGGGAGCCCTACGAGCAGTACTTC
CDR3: CASSQDAGEPYEQYF

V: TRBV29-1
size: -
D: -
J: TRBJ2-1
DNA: TGCAGCGTTGAGAGACGGGCCCTACGGGCCAATGAGCAGTTCTTC
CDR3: CSVERRALRANEQFF

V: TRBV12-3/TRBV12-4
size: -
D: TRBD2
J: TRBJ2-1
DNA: TGTGCCAGCAGGCCAGCGACTAGCGGGACCAATGAGCAGTTCTTC
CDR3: CASRPATSGTNEQFF

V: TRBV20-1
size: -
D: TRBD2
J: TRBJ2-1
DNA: TGCAGTGCTACATGGCTAGCGGGGGGGCTGGAGCAGTTCTTC
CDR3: CSATWLAGGLEQFF

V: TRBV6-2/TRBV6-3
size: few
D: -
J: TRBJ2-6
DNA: TGTGCCAGCAGTTACTCGCGCCGTTCCTTCCCCCACTCTGGGGCCAACGTCCTGACTTTC
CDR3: CASSYSRRSFPHSGANVLTF

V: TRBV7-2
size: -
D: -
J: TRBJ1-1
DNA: TGTGCCAGCAGCTCTTCCGGGGGGCAGAACACTGAAGCTTTCTTT
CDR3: CASSSSGGQNTEAFF

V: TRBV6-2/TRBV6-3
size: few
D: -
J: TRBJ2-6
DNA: TGTGCCAGCAGCCGACTACGCTCTGGGGCCAACGTCCTGACTTTC
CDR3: CASSRLRSGANVLTF

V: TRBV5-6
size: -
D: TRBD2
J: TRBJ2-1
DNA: TGTGCCAGCGCGGGACTAGCGGGAGACGATGAGCAGTTCTTC
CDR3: CASAGLAGDDEQFF

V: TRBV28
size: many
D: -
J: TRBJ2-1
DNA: TGTGCCAGCAGTCTCCGGTACGAGCAGTTCTTC
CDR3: CASSLRYEQFF

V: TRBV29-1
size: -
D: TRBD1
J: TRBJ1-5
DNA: TGCAGCGTCGCCGCCGGGACAGACAATCAGCCCCAGCATTTT
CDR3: CSVAAGTDNQPQHF

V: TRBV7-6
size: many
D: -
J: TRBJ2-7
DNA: TGTGCCAGCAGCTTAGCGCCAGGATCCTACGAGCAGTACTTC
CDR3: CASSLAPGSYEQYF

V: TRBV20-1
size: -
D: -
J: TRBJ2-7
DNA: TGCAGTGCTAAGGTCAGGGGCATCCTCTCGGACGAGCAGTACTTC
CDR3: CSAKVRGILSDEQYF

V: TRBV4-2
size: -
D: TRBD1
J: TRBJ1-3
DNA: TGTGCCAGCAGCCAAGTACAGACAGGGTCAGGAAACACCATATATTTT
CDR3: CASSQVQTGSGNTIYF

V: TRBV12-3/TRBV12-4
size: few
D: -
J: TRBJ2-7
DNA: TGTGCCAGCAGCCCCGGGGAGGGGGCAAGCGAGCAGTACTTC
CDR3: CASSPGEGASEQYF

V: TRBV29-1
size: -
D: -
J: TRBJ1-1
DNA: TGCAGCGCCGGACAGTTCATGAACACTGAAGCTTTCTTT
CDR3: CSAGQFMNTEAFF

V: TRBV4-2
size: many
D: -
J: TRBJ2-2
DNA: TGTGCCAGCAGCCAAGATTCGCAGGGGAACACCGGGGAGCTGTTTTTT
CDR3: CASSQDSQGNTGELFF

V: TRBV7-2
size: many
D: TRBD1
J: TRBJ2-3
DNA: TGTGCCAGCAGTCCATACAGGGGTGAGGCGCAGTATTTT
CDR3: CASSPYRGEAQYF

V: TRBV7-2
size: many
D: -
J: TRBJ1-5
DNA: TGTGCCAGCACTCGGGACCGTCAGCCCCAGCATTTT
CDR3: CASTRDRQPQHF

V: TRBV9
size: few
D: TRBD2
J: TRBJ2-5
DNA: TGTGCCAGCAGCGTAGGTCTAGCGGCGTACCAAGAGACCCAGTACTTC
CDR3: CASSVGLAAYQETQYF

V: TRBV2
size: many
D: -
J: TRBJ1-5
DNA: TGTGCCAGCAGTGAACAGGGTCTTAATCAGCCCCAGCATTTT
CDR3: CASSEQGLNQPQHF

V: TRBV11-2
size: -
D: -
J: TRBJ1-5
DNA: TGTGCCAGCAGCCCCCGCTTTCGTTGGGTGGGGCATAGCAATCAGCCCCAGCATTTT
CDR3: CASSPRFRWVGHSNQPQHF

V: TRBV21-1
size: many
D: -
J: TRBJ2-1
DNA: TGTGCCAGCAGCAACCCTGTGACGAGTTCCGCCCGTTTAAGACACAATGAGCAGTTCTTC
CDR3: CASSNPVTSSARLRHNEQFF